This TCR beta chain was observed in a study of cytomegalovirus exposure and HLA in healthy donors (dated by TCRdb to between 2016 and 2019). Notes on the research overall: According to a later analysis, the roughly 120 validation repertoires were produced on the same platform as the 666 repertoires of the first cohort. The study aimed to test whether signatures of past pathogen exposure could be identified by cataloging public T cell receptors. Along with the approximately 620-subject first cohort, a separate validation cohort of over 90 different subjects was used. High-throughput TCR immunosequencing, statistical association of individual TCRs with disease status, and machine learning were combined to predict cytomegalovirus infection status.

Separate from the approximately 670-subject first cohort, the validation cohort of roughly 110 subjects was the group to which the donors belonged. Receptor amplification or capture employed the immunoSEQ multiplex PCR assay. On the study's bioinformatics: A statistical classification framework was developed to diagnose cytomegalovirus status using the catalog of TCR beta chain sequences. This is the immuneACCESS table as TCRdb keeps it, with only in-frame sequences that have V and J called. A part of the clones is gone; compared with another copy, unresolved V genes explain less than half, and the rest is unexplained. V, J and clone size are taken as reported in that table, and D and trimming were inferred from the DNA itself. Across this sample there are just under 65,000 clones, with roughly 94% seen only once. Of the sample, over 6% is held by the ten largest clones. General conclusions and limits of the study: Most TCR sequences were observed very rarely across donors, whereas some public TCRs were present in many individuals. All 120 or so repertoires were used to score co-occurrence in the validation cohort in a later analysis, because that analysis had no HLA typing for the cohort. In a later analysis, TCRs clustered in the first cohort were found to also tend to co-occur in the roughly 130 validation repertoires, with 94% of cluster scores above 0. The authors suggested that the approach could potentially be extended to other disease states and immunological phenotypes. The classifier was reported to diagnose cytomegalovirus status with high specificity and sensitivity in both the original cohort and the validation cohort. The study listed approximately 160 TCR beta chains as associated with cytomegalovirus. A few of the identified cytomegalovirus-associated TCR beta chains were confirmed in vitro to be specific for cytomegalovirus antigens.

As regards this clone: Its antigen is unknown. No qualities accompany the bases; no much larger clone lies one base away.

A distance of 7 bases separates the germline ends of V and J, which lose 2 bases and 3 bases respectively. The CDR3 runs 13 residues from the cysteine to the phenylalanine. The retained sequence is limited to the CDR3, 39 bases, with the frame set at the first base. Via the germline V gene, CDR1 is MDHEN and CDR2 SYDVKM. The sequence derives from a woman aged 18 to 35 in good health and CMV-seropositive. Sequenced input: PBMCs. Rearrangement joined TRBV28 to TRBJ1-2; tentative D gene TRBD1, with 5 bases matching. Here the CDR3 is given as CASSLTGDYGYTF. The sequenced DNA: TGTGCCAGCAGTTTAACAGGCGACTATGGCTACACCTTC.